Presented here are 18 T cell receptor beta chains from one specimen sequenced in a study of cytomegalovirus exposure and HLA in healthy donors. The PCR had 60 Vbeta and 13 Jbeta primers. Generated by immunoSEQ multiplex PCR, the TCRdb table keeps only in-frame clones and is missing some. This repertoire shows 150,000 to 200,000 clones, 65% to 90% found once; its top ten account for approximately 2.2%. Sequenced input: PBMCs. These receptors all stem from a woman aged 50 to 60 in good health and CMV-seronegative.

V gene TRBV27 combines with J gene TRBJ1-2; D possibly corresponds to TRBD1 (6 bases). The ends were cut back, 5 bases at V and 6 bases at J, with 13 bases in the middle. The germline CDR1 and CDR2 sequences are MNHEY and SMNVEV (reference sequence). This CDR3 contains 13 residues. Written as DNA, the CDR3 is TGTGCCAGCAGTCTCACAGGGAATGATGGCTACACCTTC. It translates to CASSLTGNDGYTF.

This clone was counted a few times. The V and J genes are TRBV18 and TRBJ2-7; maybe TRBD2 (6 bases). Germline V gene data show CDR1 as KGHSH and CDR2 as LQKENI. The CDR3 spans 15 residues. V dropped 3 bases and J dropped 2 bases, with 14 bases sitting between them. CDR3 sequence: CASSPRDVGAYEQYF. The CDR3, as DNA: TGTGCCAGCTCACCGCGGGACGTTGGGGCCTACGAGCAGTACTTC.

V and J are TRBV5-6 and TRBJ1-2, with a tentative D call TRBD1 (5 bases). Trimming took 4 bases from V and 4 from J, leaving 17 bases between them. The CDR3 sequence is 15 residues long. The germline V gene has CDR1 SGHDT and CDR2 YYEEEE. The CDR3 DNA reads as TGTGCCAGCAGCCGAGCCGGGGGAGGGGCCTATGGCTACACCTTC. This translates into CASSRAGGGAYGYTF.

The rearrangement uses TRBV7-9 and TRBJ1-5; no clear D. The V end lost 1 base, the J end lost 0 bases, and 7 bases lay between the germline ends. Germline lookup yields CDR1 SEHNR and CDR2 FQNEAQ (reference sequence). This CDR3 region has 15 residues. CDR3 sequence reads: CASSLGQNSNQPQHF. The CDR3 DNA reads TGTGCCAGCAGCTTAGGGCAGAATAGCAATCAGCCCCAGCATTTT.

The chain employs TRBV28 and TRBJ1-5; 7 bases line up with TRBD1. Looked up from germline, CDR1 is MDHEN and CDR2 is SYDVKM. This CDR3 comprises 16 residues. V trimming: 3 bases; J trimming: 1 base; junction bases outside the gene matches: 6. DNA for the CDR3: TGTGCCAGCAGTTTGGGGGGACAGTCGAGCAATCAGCCCCAGCATTTT. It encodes CASSLGGQSSNQPQHF.

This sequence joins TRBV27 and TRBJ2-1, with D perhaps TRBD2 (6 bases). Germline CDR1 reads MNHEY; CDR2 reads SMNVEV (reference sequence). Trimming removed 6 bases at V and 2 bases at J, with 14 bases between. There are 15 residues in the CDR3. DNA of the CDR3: TGTGCCAGCAGGGAGACAGCGGGTGCCTACAATGAGCAGTTCTTC. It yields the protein CASRETAGAYNEQFF.

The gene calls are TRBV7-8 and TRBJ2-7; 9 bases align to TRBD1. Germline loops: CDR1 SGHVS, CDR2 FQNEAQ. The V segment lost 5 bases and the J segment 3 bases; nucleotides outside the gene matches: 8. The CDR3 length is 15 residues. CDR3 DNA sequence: TGTGCCAGCAGCCCAGGACAGGGGTTCGGCTACGAGCAGTACTTC. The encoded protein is CASSPGQGFGYEQYF.

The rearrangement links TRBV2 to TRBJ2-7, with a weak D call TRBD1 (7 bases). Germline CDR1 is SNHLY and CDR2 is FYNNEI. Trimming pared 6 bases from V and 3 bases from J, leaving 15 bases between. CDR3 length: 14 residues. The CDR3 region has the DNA TGTGCCAGCAGGCGGGACAGCCCAAACTACGAGCAGTACTTC. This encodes CASRRDSPNYEQYF. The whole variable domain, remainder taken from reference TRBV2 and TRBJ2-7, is EPEVTQTPSHQVTQMGQEVILRCVPISNHLYFYWYRQILGQKVEFLVSFYNNEISEKSEIFDDQFSVERPDGSNFTLKIRSTKLEDSAMYFCASRRDSPNYEQYFGPGTRLTVT.

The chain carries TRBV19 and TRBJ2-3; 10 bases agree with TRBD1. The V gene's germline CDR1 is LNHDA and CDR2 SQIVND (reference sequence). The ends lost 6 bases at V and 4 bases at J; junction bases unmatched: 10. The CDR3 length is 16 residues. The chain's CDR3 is CASSGLRDRGSDTQYF. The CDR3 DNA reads TGTGCCAGTAGCGGACTCCGGGACAGGGGTTCAGATACGCAGTATTTT.

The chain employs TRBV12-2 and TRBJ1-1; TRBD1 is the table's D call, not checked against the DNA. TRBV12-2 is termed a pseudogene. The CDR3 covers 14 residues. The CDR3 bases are TGTGCAAGTCGTCCCGGGACAGAGAACACTGAAGCTTTCTTT. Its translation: CASRPGTENTEAFF.

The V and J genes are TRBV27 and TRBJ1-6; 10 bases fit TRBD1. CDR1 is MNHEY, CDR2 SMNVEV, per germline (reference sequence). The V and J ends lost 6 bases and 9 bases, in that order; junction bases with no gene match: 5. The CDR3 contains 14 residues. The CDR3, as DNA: TGTGCCAGCAGAATCGGACAGGGGGTTTCACCCCTCCACTTT. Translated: CASRIGQGVSPLHF.

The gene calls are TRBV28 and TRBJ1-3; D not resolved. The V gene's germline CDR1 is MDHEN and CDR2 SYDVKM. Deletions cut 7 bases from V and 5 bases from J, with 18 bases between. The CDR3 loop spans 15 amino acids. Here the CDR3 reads CASTLGGSVRNTIYF. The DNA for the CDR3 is TGTGCCAGCACCTTGGGAGGGTCCGTTAGAAACACCATATATTTT.

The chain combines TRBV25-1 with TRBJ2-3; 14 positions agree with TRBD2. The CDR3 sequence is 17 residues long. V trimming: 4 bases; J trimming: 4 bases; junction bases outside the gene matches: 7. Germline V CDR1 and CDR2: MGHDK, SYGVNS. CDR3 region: CASSVGTSGSFSDTQYF. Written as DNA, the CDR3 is TGTGCCAGCAGTGTCGGGACTAGCGGGAGTTTCTCAGATACGCAGTATTTT.

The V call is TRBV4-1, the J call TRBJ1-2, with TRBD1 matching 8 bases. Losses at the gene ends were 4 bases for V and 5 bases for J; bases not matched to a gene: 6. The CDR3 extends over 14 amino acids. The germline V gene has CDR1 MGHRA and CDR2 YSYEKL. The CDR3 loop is CASSPGQGGYGYTF. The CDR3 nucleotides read TGCGCCAGCAGCCCCGGACAGGGTGGGTATGGCTACACCTTC.

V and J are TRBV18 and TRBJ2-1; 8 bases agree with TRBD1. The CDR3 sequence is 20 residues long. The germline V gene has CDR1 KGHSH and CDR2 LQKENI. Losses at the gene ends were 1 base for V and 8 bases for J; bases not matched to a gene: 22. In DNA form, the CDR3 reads TGTGCCAGCTCACCACAGGGTGGACAGGGAAAAGGACTTCGGTCATATGAGCAGTTCTTC. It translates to CASSPQGGQGKGLRSYEQFF.

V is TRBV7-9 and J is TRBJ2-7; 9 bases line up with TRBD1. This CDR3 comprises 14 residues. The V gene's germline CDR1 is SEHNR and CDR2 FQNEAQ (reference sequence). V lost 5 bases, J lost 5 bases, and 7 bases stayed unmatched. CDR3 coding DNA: TGTGCCAGCAGCCCAGGGACAGGGTTAAACGAGCAGTACTTC. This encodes CASSPGTGLNEQYF.

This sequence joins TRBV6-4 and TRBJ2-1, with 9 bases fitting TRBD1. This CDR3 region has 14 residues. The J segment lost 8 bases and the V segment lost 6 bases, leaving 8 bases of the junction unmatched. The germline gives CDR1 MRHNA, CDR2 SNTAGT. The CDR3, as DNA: TGTGCCAGCAGCGCCGGAACAGGGGGCCATGAGCAGTTCTTC. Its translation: CASSAGTGGHEQFF.

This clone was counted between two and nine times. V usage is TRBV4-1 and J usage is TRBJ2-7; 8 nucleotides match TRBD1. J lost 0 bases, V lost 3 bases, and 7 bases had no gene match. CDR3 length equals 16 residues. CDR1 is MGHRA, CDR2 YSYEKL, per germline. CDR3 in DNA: TGCGCCAGCAGCCATTCGGACAGGGTAGTCTCCTACGAGCAGTACTTC. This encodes CASSHSDRVVSYEQYF.